These 10 T cell receptor beta chains came from one sample sequenced in a study of cytomegalovirus exposure and HLA in healthy donors. PCR primers comprised 60 Vbeta and 13 Jbeta primers. The data were produced by immunoSEQ multiplex PCR, yet TCRdb's version contains in-frame clones alone and is incomplete. The table shows approximately 130,000 clones, with about 81% occurring only once. The sample comprised PBMCs. The receptors derive from a man in his forties in good health and CMV-seronegative.

The chain uses TRBV5-1 and TRBJ1-4; the match to TRBD1 covers 8 bases. V lost 4 bases to trimming and J lost 3 bases; unmatched junction nucleotides: 2. CDR1 and CDR2 from the germline V gene are SGHRS and YFSETQ. The CDR3 is made up of 14 amino acids. The CDR3 bases are TGCGCCAGCAGCGAACAGGGGGCTAATGAAAAACTGTTTTTT. Amino acids: CASSEQGANEKLFF. Full variable domain (outside the CDR3, taken from reference TRBV5-1 and TRBJ1-4): KAGVTQTPRYLIKTRGQQVTLSCSPISGHRSVSWYQQTPGQGLQFLFEYFSETQRNKGNFPGRFSGRQFSNSRSEMNVSTLELGDSALYLCASSEQGANEKLFFGSGTQLSVL.

A few counts support this clone. The V and J genes are TRBV5-5 and TRBJ2-1; weak D call: TRBD2 (5 bases). The germline CDR1 and CDR2 sequences are SGHKS and YYEKEE (reference sequence). V gave up 2 bases and J gave up 8 bases, with 8 bases separating them. The CDR3 runs 12 residues. In DNA, the CDR3 is TGTGCCAGCAGCTTCAGCGGCCATGAGCAGTTCTTC. Amino acid sequence: CASSFSGHEQFF.

To note about this clone: The junction and the germline gene differ at one end; a read error may be behind it. The chain has TRBV7-9 and TRBJ2-4; D might be TRBD2 (5 bases). This CDR3 is built from 16 residues. Looked up from germline, CDR1 is SEHNR and CDR2 is FQNEAQ (reference sequence). The CDR3 bases are TGTGCCAGCAGCCCCCCGGTCGGGGAAGCCGGAAACAGTCAGTACTTC. It encodes CASSPPVGEAGNSQYF.

The genes are TRBV30 and TRBJ2-5; no firm D call. Germline CDR1 and CDR2: GTSNPN and SVGIG (reference sequence). V lost 3 bases and J lost 3, with 5 bases in between. The CDR3 is 11 residues long. The CDR3 nucleotides are TGTGCCTGGAGGGGCGAAGAGACCCAGTACTTC. Amino acid sequence: CAWRGEETQYF.

This rearrangement joins TRBV10-3 to TRBJ1-2, with 8 bases identical to TRBD1. This CDR3 has 16 amino acids. Germline lookup yields CDR1 ENHRY and CDR2 SYGVKD. Trimming at V came to 7 bases and at J to 8 bases, leaving 18 bases not matched to a gene. The CDR3 here is CAITDLLPGQGRGYTF. The CDR3 DNA follows: TGTGCCATCACGGACTTGTTGCCAGGACAGGGTCGCGGCTACACCTTC.

CDR3 DNA: TGTGCCAGCAGTTTCTTGGCGCGGCTAGAGACCCAGTACTTC. It is translated as CASSFLARLETQYF. This chain connects TRBV27 to TRBJ2-5; D remains unclear. The CDR3 is made up of 14 amino acids. V was clipped by 3 bases and J by 4 bases, with 12 bases between them. Germline V gene data show CDR1 as MNHEY and CDR2 as SMNVEV (reference sequence).

The chain recombines TRBV10-1 with TRBJ2-7, with TRBD2 identical over 7 bases. Germline assignment: CDR1 WNHNN and CDR2 SYGVQD (reference sequence). The length of the CDR3 is 16 residues. V dropped 0 bases and J dropped 5; count of bases not matched to a gene: 10. The chain's CDR3 is CASSESFGGSRDEQYF. CDR3 DNA: TGCGCCAGCAGTGAGTCCTTCGGGGGGAGTAGGGACGAGCAGTACTTC.

The chain combines TRBV10-3 with TRBJ2-5; D is unresolved. The germline gives CDR1 ENHRY, CDR2 SYGVKD. V lost 4 bases to trimming and J lost 2 bases, with 11 bases between them. The CDR3 covers 14 residues. The DNA of the CDR3 is TGTGCCATCAGTGCCCAGATAAATCAAGAGACCCAGTACTTC. This translates into CAISAQINQETQYF.

This chain connects TRBV5-6 to TRBJ1-2; TRBD1 might be the D (5 bases). CDR3 size: 14 residues. V lost 4 bases, J lost 4 bases, and 14 bases lay in between. Germline assignment: CDR1 SGHDT and CDR2 YYEEEE. The CDR3: CASSQPNRIYGYTF. The CDR3 region has the DNA TGTGCCAGCAGCCAACCTAACAGGATCTATGGCTACACCTTC.

In its sample, this clone is medium-sized (0.01 to 0.1%). The chain couples TRBV5-4 to TRBJ1-1; D unclear. Between the trimmed V and J ends, which lost 3 bases and 7 bases, there was a span of 13 bases. The CDR3 spans 13 residues. Per the germline V gene, CDR1 is SGHNT and CDR2 is YYREEE (reference sequence). CDR3 DNA sequence: TGTGCCAGCAGCTCCCCTGCGGGGAATGAAGCTTTCTTT. Translating it yields CASSSPAGNEAFF.